Each of the 7 T cell receptor beta chains below was sequenced from the same sample in a study of early T cells in non-severe SARS-CoV-2 infection. TCRdb recomputed calls from the 5' RACE reads with MiXCR, one row per CDR3 protein. The sample holds some 71,000 distinct CDR3 sequences; about 12% are singletons and the top ten take approximately 6.4%. Sequencing input: whole blood. Receptor source: an adult who was a healthcare worker with PCR-confirmed SARS-CoV-2 infection or an uninfected control (not recorded which).

This clonotype was picked up many times. The V call is TRBV7-3, the J call TRBJ2-2; D may be TRBD1 (5 bases). The CDR3 contains 14 residues. The V end was cut by 5 bases, the J end by 3 bases, with 10 bases between. Per germline, CDR1 SGHTA and CDR2 FQGTGA. CDR3 in amino acids: CASSKRTHTGELFF. DNA of the CDR3: TGTGCCAGCAGCAAAAGGACACACACCGGGGAGCTGTTTTTT.

This clonotype was picked up a small number of times. The rearrangement links TRBV12-3 or TRBV12-4 to TRBJ1-1, with 7 bases fitting TRBD1. This CDR3 region has 18 residues. V lost 9 bases, J lost 1 base, and 20 bases stayed unmatched. The CDR3 DNA reads as TGTGCCAGGAAAACTCTCGGACAGGCTCGACCCCCGAACACTGAAGCTTTCTTT. Protein: CARKTLGQARPPNTEAFF.

The genes are TRBV12-5 and TRBJ2-7; the match to TRBD1 covers 10 bases. The V segment lost 1 base and the J segment 4 bases; nucleotides outside the gene matches: 4. This CDR3 is 15 amino acids long. Germline CDR1 LGHNT, CDR2 FRNRAP. CDR3 in DNA: TGTGCTAGTGGTTTGGGGAGGACAGGGGGTTACGAGCAGTACTTC. Protein sequence: CASGLGRTGGYEQYF.

The sample holds a few counts of this clonotype. The chain uses TRBV7-7 and TRBJ2-5; D possibly matches TRBD1 or TRBD2 (6 bases each). Germline V gives CDR1 SSHAT, CDR2 FNYEAQ (reference sequence). The V end was cut by 5 bases, the J end by 1 base, with 8 bases between. This CDR3 is 13 amino acids long. The CDR3 protein is CASSRGLQETQYF. The CDR3 DNA reads as TGTGCCAGCAGCCGGGGGCTCCAAGAGACCCAGTACTTC.

This clonotype appeared a few times. The rearrangement links TRBV12-3 or TRBV12-4 to TRBJ2-6; D unresolved. There are 15 residues in the CDR3. V shed 8 bases and J shed 1 base, with 12 bases lying between them. CDR3: CASSRPASGANVLTF. In nucleotides, the CDR3 is TGTGCCAGCTCCCGGCCGGCGTCTGGGGCCAACGTCCTGACTTTC.

The chain is built from TRBV11-2 and TRBJ2-1; 10 nucleotides line up with TRBD2. The CDR3 is made up of 15 amino acids. From germline, CDR1 is SGHAT and CDR2 FQNNGV. V lost 5 bases and J lost 4; bases outside the gene matches: 5. CDR3 nucleotide sequence: TGTGCCAGCAGCCTGTCTAGCGGGGGATACAATGAGCAGTTCTTC. This translates into CASSLSSGGYNEQFF.

This clonotype has a count of ten or more. V and J are TRBV14 and TRBJ1-1; D gene uncertain. Germline loops: CDR1 SGHDN, CDR2 FVKESK. This CDR3 comprises 15 residues. Trimming took off 0 bases at V and 5 bases at J, with 13 bases between the two ends. The CDR3, as DNA: TGTGCCAGCAGCCAAGATTACGCGAAGGGAACTGAAGCTTTCTTT. Translation: CASSQDYAKGTEAFF.